This note documents a single T cell receptor beta chain sequence. The entry originates in a study of control samples from healthy donors and cancer patients. Germline V gene lookup returns CDR1 MGHRA and CDR2 YSYEKL. V was shortened by 2 bases and J by 2 bases, with 14 bases between the two germline ends. The CDR3 length is 16 residues. Assay used: immunoSEQ multiplex PCR; TCRdb lists only in-frame clones, some missing. The table shows roughly 400,000 clones, with about 93% occurring only once. The sample was PBMCs. This TCR derives from a man in his forties with head and neck cancer. This chain joins TRBV4-1 and TRBJ2-3, with D unclear. DNA of the CDR3: TGCGCCAGCAGCCAATTTGGTCTAGAAGTCACAGATACGCAGTATTTT. Residues: CASSQFGLEVTDTQYF.